The 12 T cell receptor beta chains listed next were all sequenced from one sample in a study of tumor-infiltrating lymphocytes in primary liver carcinoma (dated by TCRdb to between 2016 and 2019). Sequencing relied on an Illumina HiSeq 2500. TCRbeta-specific cDNA was reverse-transcribed from about 520 ng total RNA using a constant-region primer and ProtoScript II reverse transcriptase. Construction of the TCRbeta libraries relied on three nested rounds of multiplex PCR, following a slightly modified ARM-PCR procedure. Multiplex TRBV1-TRBV30 forward primers and a Cbeta reverse primer were used in the first two PCR rounds, each of which was run for around 10 cycles. The raw public reads went through TCRdb reprocessing: fastp at Q25, MiXCR clone calling, in-frame beta chains kept. One record per CDR3 amino acid sequence lists the most common genes and DNA. In all, the sample holds some 38,000 distinct CDR3 sequences, and less than 85% of those were seen once. The ten largest clones capture 16% of the sample.

Total RNA and DNA were co-extracted from approximately 20-30 mg of bulk tissue with the AllPrep DNA/RNA mini kit, without cell sorting. The sequenced material came from liver tumor tissue from sampling region 4. This sample's cell subset or site label indicates: tumor region T4, right-lateral pole. These receptors were collected from a man in his forties with primary liver carcinoma and hepatitis B virus infection.

This clonotype was found a few times. A read error may produce the germline difference seen at one junction end. The chain has TRBV12-3 or TRBV12-4 and TRBJ1-4; a weak D match, TRBD1 (6 bases). The CDR3 contains 15 residues. CDR3 amino acids: CASSSYRERGEKLFF. The CDR3 DNA sequence: TGTGCCAGCAGTTCCTACAGGGAGCGCGGAGAAAAACTATTTTTT.

This clonotype was counted at least ten times. The chain recombines TRBV30 with TRBJ2-1; 12 bases are shared with TRBD2. The CDR3 length is 14 residues. Germline lookup yields CDR1 GTSNPN and CDR2 SVGIG (reference sequence). The ends lost 5 bases at V and 10 bases at J; junction bases unmatched: 9. The CDR3 spells CAWSHGLAGKEQFF. In DNA, the CDR3 is TGTGCCTGGTCGCACGGACTAGCGGGAAAAGAGCAGTTCTTC.

The V gene is TRBV28, the J gene TRBJ1-1; 11 nucleotides match TRBD1. The CDR3 loop spans 14 amino acids. Germline CDR1 and CDR2: MDHEN and SYDVKM. This CDR3 reads CVTRGTGGNTEAFF. The CDR3 DNA sequence: TGTGTCACCAGAGGGACAGGGGGTAACACTGAAGCTTTCTTT.

As regards this clonotype: Likely a read error: the CDR3 ends without its conserved phenylalanine or tryptophan. The limits of the CDR3 on the DNA are not certain, so only TCRdb's listed CDR3 is given. The chain carries TRBV28 and TRBJ2-7; TRBD1, the D gene given by the table, was not confirmed from the DNA. CDR1 and CDR2 from the germline V gene are MDHEN and SYDVKM. A total of 15 residues make up the CDR3, ends included. CDR3 protein: CASSLDRGRFHEHYL.

The genes are TRBV5-1 and TRBJ2-3; D is ambiguous. There are 14 residues in the CDR3. In germline, CDR1 is SGHRS, CDR2 YFSETQ. V lost 9 bases and J lost 3, with 17 bases in between. The CDR3 region is CANMRWGSTDTQYF. The CDR3 DNA is TGCGCCAACATGAGGTGGGGAAGTACAGATACGCAGTATTTT.

Comments on this clonotype: Sequence at one end of the junction differs from germline and may be a read error. CDR3 protein: CVSSLGAGEVFF. CDR3 bases: TGTGTCAGCAGCTTGGGGGCGGGTGAAGTTTTCTTT. This chain links TRBV7-8 with TRBJ1-1; the D gene is possibly TRBD1 (6 bases). This CDR3 contains 12 residues. CDR1 is SGHVS and CDR2 is FQNEAQ in the germline V gene.

Worth noting for this clonotype: One end of the junction fails to match germline, which may point to a read error. V usage is TRBV11-2 and J usage is TRBJ2-7; TRBD1 is a possible D gene (5 bases). Germline-derived CDR1 and CDR2 are SGHAT and FQNNGV. CDR3 length: 15 residues. The CDR3 bases are TGTGCCAACAGCTTACGATCGACAGAGGAAAACGAGCAGTACTTC. Translated: CANSLRSTEENEQYF. Complete variable domain (other parts from reference TRBV11-2 and TRBJ2-7): EAGVAQSPRYKIIEKRQSVAFWCNPISGHATLYWYQQILGQGPKLLIQFQNNGVVDDSQLPKDRFSAERLKGVDSTLKIQPAKLEDSAVYLCANSLRSTEENEQYFGPGTRLTVT.

With respect to this clonotype: Mismatch with germline at one junction end may stem from a read error. V is TRBV11-1 and J is TRBJ2-4; 8 nucleotides match TRBD1. This CDR3 has 17 amino acids. The V gene's germline CDR1 is SGHAT and CDR2 FQDESV (reference sequence). CDR3 region: CAGSSPGQGALKNIQYF. In nucleotides, the CDR3 is TGTGCCGGCAGCTCTCCAGGACAGGGAGCATTAAAAAACATTCAGTACTTC.

Only one count was recorded for this clonotype. An end of the junction does not agree with germline; a read error may underlie this. The rearrangement joins TRBV11-3 to TRBJ2-1; D is unclear. CDR3 length: 14 amino acids. CDR1 is SGHNT, CDR2 YENEEA, per germline. CDR3 DNA: TGTGCCAGCAGCTTAAGGGTCAACAACAATGAGCAGCTCTTC. Its protein is CASSLRVNNNEQLF.

The genes are TRBV19 and TRBJ2-7; D is possibly TRBD2 (6 bases). The CDR3 extends over 15 amino acids. The germline V and J ends were trimmed by 4 bases and 6 bases, with 19 bases remaining between them. Germline CDR1 is LNHDA and CDR2 is SQIVND (reference sequence). Here the CDR3 reads CASSTGTYSICEQYF. CDR3 nucleotide sequence: TGTGCCAGTAGTACCGGGACTTACTCGATCTGCGAGCAGTACTTC. The variable domain in full, completed from reference TRBV19 and TRBJ2-7, reads DGGITQSPKYLFRKEGQNVTLSCEQNLNHDAMYWYRQDPGQGLRLIYYSQIVNDFQKGDIAEGYSVSREKKESFPLTVTSAQKNPTAFYLCASSTGTYSICEQYFGPGTRLTVT.

On this clonotype itself: Germline is not matched at one junction end, which may reflect a read error. This rearrangement joins TRBV30 to TRBJ2-1, with 10 bases lining up with TRBD2. Germline V gene data show CDR1 as GTSNPN and CDR2 as SVGIG (reference sequence). This CDR3 comprises 15 residues. The CDR3 nucleotides are TGTACCTGGAGTTGGCTAGCGGGAGTAGGGGATGAGCAGTTCTTC. This encodes CTWSWLAGVGDEQFF. Drawing the rest from reference TRBV30 and TRBJ2-1, the complete variable domain is SQTIHQWPATLVQPVGSPLSLECTVEGTSNPNLYWYRQAAGRGLQLLFYSVGIGQISSEVPQNLSASRPQDRQFILSSKKLLLSDSGFYLCTWSWLAGVGDEQFFGPGTRLTVL.

As to this clonotype: Germline is not matched at one junction end, which may reflect a read error. V is TRBV7-8 and J is TRBJ2-7; TRBD2 might be the D (5 bases). Germline-derived CDR1 and CDR2 are SGHVS and FQNEAQ. This CDR3 spans 13 amino acids. The CDR3 DNA reads TGTGCCGGCAGCTTGACCCTCGACTATGAGCAGTACTTC. Amino acids: CAGSLTLDYEQYF.